Below are 19 T cell receptor beta chains sequenced from a single sample in a study of T cells in Graves' hyperthyroidism and ophthalmopathy. The CDR3 regions of TCR beta were amplified from RNA transcripts. Primed by the HTBI set, a first-round RT-PCR was run on the TCR CDR3. TCRdb re-called the multiplex PCR reads through MiXCR, storing one row per CDR3 protein. The sample holds 650,000 to 850,000 distinct CDR3 sequences, 18% seen once. Sequenced sample: blood. Source of these receptors: a woman between 50 and 59 years old with Graves' hyperthyroidism that later progressed to Graves' ophthalmopathy.

V and J are TRBV19 and TRBJ2-1; D unclear. The germline V gene encodes CDR1 LNHDA and CDR2 SQIVND (reference sequence). The CDR3 sequence is 11 residues long. Trimming removed 3 bases at V and 6 bases at J, with 3 bases between. The CDR3 sequence: CASSISNEQFF. The CDR3, as DNA: TGTGCCAGTAGTATCTCCAATGAGCAGTTCTTC.

This clonotype has ten or more counts. This rearrangement joins TRBV2 to TRBJ1-5; unclear D gene. The CDR3 runs to 14 residues. Trimming cost V 4 bases and J 0 bases, with 7 bases left between them. Germline V gene data show CDR1 as SNHLY and CDR2 as FYNNEI. CDR3 protein: CASSGEYSNQPQHF. The CDR3 DNA sequence: TGTGCCAGCAGTGGGGAGTATAGCAATCAGCCCCAGCATTTT.

This clonotype was picked up many times. The CDR3 region has the DNA TGTGCCAGCAGCCAAGAGGAGGGACCTGGCTACACCTTC. This gives the protein CASSQEEGPGYTF. The rearrangement links TRBV3-1 to TRBJ1-2, with a weak D call TRBD1 (5 bases). The germline gives CDR1 LGHDT, CDR2 YNNKEL (reference sequence). The CDR3 runs to 13 residues. V lost 0 bases and J lost 7, with 9 bases in between.

This clonotype came up a few times. The chain is built from TRBV29-1 and TRBJ1-4, with TRBD1 matching over 10 bases. The CDR3 sequence is 14 residues long. Germline V gene data show CDR1 as SQVTM and CDR2 as ANQGSEA. The J segment lost 5 bases and the V segment lost 0 bases, leaving 0 bases of the junction unmatched. The CDR3 spells CSVEEGQGNEKLFF. The DNA for the CDR3 is TGCAGCGTTGAAGAGGGACAGGGGAATGAAAAACTGTTTTTT. Complete variable domain (other parts from reference TRBV29-1 and TRBJ1-4): SAVISQKPSRDICQRGTSLTIQCQVDSQVTMMFWYRQQPGQSLTLIATANQGSEATYESGFVIDKFPISRPNLTFSTLTVSNMSPEDSSIYLCSVEEGQGNEKLFFGSGTQLSVL.

The chain links TRBV12-3 or TRBV12-4 to TRBJ2-2; D tentatively fits TRBD1 or TRBD2 (5 bases each). V gave up 2 bases and J gave up 7 bases, with 14 bases separating them. The CDR3 runs 15 residues. CDR3 DNA: TGTGCCAGCAGTTTACTCGGGGCCGAGGTCGGGGAGCTGTTTTTT. It encodes CASSLLGAEVGELFF.

The V gene is TRBV7-9, the J gene TRBJ2-2; no definite D call. CDR1 and CDR2 (germline): SEHNR, FQNEAQ (reference sequence). This CDR3 has 15 residues. V lost 4 bases and J 4 bases, leaving 13 bases between the germline ends. This CDR3 reads CASSSMTVGTGELFF. The CDR3 DNA reads TGTGCCAGCAGCTCCATGACCGTGGGCACCGGGGAGCTGTTTTTT.

Concerning this clonotype itself: Possible read error: a much larger clone is one base away. CDR3 DNA: TGTGCCAGCAGGGCCCTAGCGGGGAGAGAGACCCAGTACTTC. Amino acids: CASRALAGRETQYF. This rearrangement joins TRBV3-1 to TRBJ2-5; 9 bases fit TRBD2. The CDR3 is made up of 14 amino acids. Losses at the gene ends were 6 bases for V and 4 bases for J; bases not matched to a gene: 6. Germline assignment: CDR1 LGHDT and CDR2 YNNKEL (reference sequence).

The chain joins TRBV7-9 to TRBJ1-1; 8 nucleotides line up with TRBD1. CDR1 and CDR2 (germline): SEHNR, FQNEAQ (reference sequence). This CDR3 has 15 residues. The junction had 16 bases not matched to a gene; V was cut back by 5 bases and J by 11 bases. CDR3 region: CASSLSVRQGIGAFF. The DNA for the CDR3 is TGTGCCAGCAGCCTAAGTGTGAGACAGGGGATTGGTGCTTTCTTT. The entire variable domain, with the rest obtained from reference TRBV7-9 and TRBJ1-1, is as follows: DTGVSQNPRHKITKRGQNVTFRCDPISEHNRLYWYRQTLGQGPEFLTYFQNEAQLEKSRLLSDRFSAERPKGSFSTLEIQRTEQGDSAMYLCASSLSVRQGIGAFFGQGTRLTVV.

This clonotype showed up just a few times. This likely comes from a read error, as the CDR3 has no conserved phenylalanine or tryptophan at its end. The V and J genes are TRBV3-1 and TRBJ1-1, with D uncertain. Trimming cost V 1 base and J 4 bases, with 7 bases left between them. From germline, CDR1 is LGHDT and CDR2 YNNKEL (reference sequence). The CDR3 has 13 residues. CDR3 nucleotide sequence: TGTGCCAGCAGCCAAGTTCTAAGCACTGAAGCTTTCCTT. It translates to CASSQVLSTEAFL.

This clonotype was seen a handful of times. V gene TRBV6-1 combines with J gene TRBJ1-5; D gene uncertain. Germline CDR1 and CDR2: MNHNS and SASEGT. There are 15 residues in the CDR3. The germline V and J ends were trimmed by 1 base and 7 bases, with 14 bases remaining between them. The CDR3 DNA reads as TGTGCCAGCAGTGAAGATGGAGGGTTGAGCCAGCCCCAGCATTTT. This gives the protein CASSEDGGLSQPQHF.

This clonotype has at least ten counts. The chain combines TRBV11-2 with TRBJ2-2; no firm D call. This CDR3 has 14 residues. V was clipped by 6 bases and J by 1 base, with 9 bases between them. Germline V CDR1 and CDR2: SGHAT, FQNNGV. CDR3 bases: TGTGCCAGCAGATTCCCGTGGAACACCGGGGAGCTGTTTTTT. It encodes CASRFPWNTGELFF. The whole variable domain, remainder taken from reference TRBV11-2 and TRBJ2-2, is EAGVAQSPRYKIIEKRQSVAFWCNPISGHATLYWYQQILGQGPKLLIQFQNNGVVDDSQLPKDRFSAERLKGVDSTLKIQPAKLEDSAVYLCASRFPWNTGELFFGEGSRLTVL.

In this sample, this clonotype turned up a few times. The rearrangement joins TRBV19 to TRBJ1-2, with D perhaps TRBD1 (5 bases). The CDR3 is made up of 14 amino acids. V was cut by 3 bases and J by 6 bases, with 14 bases left in between. Germline V CDR1 and CDR2: LNHDA, SQIVND (reference sequence). CDR3: CASSIMPRDNGYTF. CDR3 coding DNA: TGTGCCAGTAGTATTATGCCCAGGGATAATGGCTACACCTTC.

This clonotype was seen a few times. At one end, the junction sequence differs from germline, possibly due to a read error. The chain carries TRBV7-3 and TRBJ2-1; TRBD2 is a possible D gene (5 bases). This CDR3 region has 14 residues. Germline lookup yields CDR1 SGHTA and CDR2 FQGTGA. In DNA, the CDR3 is TGTGCTAGCAGCCAAGAGGGTTATAGCAATGAGCAGTTCTTC. Translating it yields CASSQEGYSNEQFF.

The V and J genes are TRBV11-2 and TRBJ1-3; D is undetermined. Trimming took 1 base from V and 4 from J, leaving 5 bases between them. This CDR3 has 13 amino acids. Germline V gene sequence: CDR1 SGHAT, CDR2 FQNNGV. The CDR3 region has the DNA TGTGCCAGCAGCTTAGGGACGGGAAACACCATATATTTT. This sequence encodes CASSLGTGNTIYF.

V usage is TRBV12-3 or TRBV12-4 and J usage is TRBJ1-3; D remains unclear. The CDR3 is 15 residues long. V lost 1 base to trimming and J lost 2 bases, with 9 bases between them. Here the CDR3 DNA reads TGTGCCAGCAGTTTAGAAGAGGGTGCTGGAAACACCATATATTTT. It encodes CASSLEEGAGNTIYF.

This clonotype was seen ten or more times. The chain links TRBV24-1 to TRBJ2-1, with 7 bases aligning to TRBD2. V was pared by 10 bases and J by 6 bases, with 8 bases of the junction left unmatched. Germline CDR1 reads KGHDR; CDR2 reads SFDVKD. This CDR3 is 13 amino acids long. CDR3 sequence (DNA): TGTGCCACGCAGGGAAGCGGGATCAATGAGCAGTTCTTC. This encodes CATQGSGINEQFF.

This clonotype appeared many times. The genes are TRBV7-6 and TRBJ2-7, with D hard to call. V gave up 5 bases and J gave up 0 bases, with 11 bases separating them. This CDR3 is 14 amino acids long. Germline values: CDR1 SGHVS, CDR2 FNYEAQ. The DNA of the CDR3 is TGTGCCAGCAGCCCCGAGCCAAGCTCCTACGAGCAGTACTTC. Its translation: CASSPEPSSYEQYF.

V is TRBV3-1 and J is TRBJ2-1; D uncertain. This CDR3 has 14 amino acids. Trimming took 0 bases from V and 4 from J, leaving 7 bases between them. Germline V gene sequence: CDR1 LGHDT, CDR2 YNNKEL (reference sequence). CDR3 amino acids: CASSQDFGYNEQFF. The CDR3 DNA reads as TGTGCCAGCAGCCAAGATTTTGGATACAATGAGCAGTTCTTC.

This clonotype came up many times. This chain links TRBV12-3 or TRBV12-4 with TRBJ2-5; possible D gene TRBD2, 5 bases. V was pared by 3 bases and J by 5 bases, with 13 bases between. The CDR3 totals 14 residues. The CDR3 DNA sequence: TGTGCCAGCAGTTTCGGGGTCACCGAGGAGACCCAGTACTTC. This encodes CASSFGVTEETQYF.